The TCR beta chain described here comes from a study of tumor-infiltrating lymphocytes in primary liver carcinoma. Starting material for RNA and DNA co-extraction consisted of roughly 20-34 mg of unsorted bulk tissue. Starting material of approximately 500 ng total RNA yielded TCR beta cDNA via a constant-region primer. Amplification in three nested multiplex PCR rounds with slightly modified ARM-PCR gave rise to TCR beta libraries. TRBV1-TRBV30 forward and Cbeta reverse primers drove the first two roughly 11-cycle rounds. TCRdb redid the calling of the multiplex PCR reads with MiXCR, one entry per CDR3 protein. The sample includes about 19,000 distinct CDR3 sequences, 79% of them seen just once. Concerning this clonotype itself: The junction departs from the called germline gene at one end, perhaps through a read error.

Germline CDR1 and CDR2: SGHRS and YFSETQ. The CDR3 consists of 14 residues. The V call is TRBV5-1, the J call TRBJ2-7; D is undetermined. The sequence derives from a woman in her twenties or thirties with primary liver carcinoma and hepatitis B virus infection. Material: liver tumor tissue from sampling region 4. The subset denotes: tumor region T4, right-lateral pole. CDR3 amino acids: CTSSLERFLQEQYF. CDR3 DNA sequence: TGCACCAGCAGCTTGGAAAGGTTTCTGCAAGAGCAGTACTTC.